This T cell receptor beta chain is drawn from a study of a mutant IDH1 vaccine in newly diagnosed glioma. As to time point: week 5, during vaccination. In the vaccine, a single dose held 300 ug of the mutant IDH1 20-mer peptide, along with topical imiquimod. Concerning this clone: The antigen remains undetermined.

Profiling relied on immunoSEQ multiplex PCR, and the TCRdb table lists in-frame clones only, not all of them. The data contain around 28,000 clones, 80% to 90% of them singletons. The CDR3 consists of 16 residues. Germline V gene lookup returns CDR1 MGHRA and CDR2 YSYEKL. Germline trimming cut 2 bases from V and 5 bases from J; bases unmatched to any gene: 5. This rearrangement joins TRBV4-1 to TRBJ2-1; TRBD2 agrees at 11 bases. The sequenced sample was PBMCs, obtained from a glioma patient whose treatment included an IDH1 peptide vaccine. The clonotype comes from a man aged 18 to 35 with glioma. Written as DNA, the CDR3 is TGCGCCAGCAGCCAACTACCGGGACTAGCGGACAATGAGCAGTTCTTC. It specifies CASSQLPGLADNEQFF.